This T cell receptor beta chain was retrieved from a study of blood T cell repertoires in COVID-19. Study details: Sites across the United States, Italy and Spain contributed samples from acute and convalescent COVID-19.

Trimming removed 0 bases at V and 0 bases at J, with 14 bases between. Per the germline V gene, CDR1 is MGHRA and CDR2 is YSYEKL. This CDR3 contains 17 residues. Here immunoSEQ multiplex PCR was the method, and the copy in TCRdb shows in-frame clones only, minus some. Of about 300,000 clones in the sample, around 88% were seen once. Sequencing was performed on peripheral blood. The chain has TRBV4-1 and TRBJ1-1, with D hard to call. The sequence derives from a woman aged 45-60 years with acute or convalescent COVID-19. The CDR3 DNA is TGCGCCAGCAGCCAAGAACGTGGCAGTACCATGAACACTGAAGCTTTCTTT. Protein: CASSQERGSTMNTEAFF.